A single sample is the source of the 11 T cell receptor beta chains below, sequenced in a study of OX40 agonist ivuxolimab in advanced cancers. Data came from immunoSEQ multiplex PCR; TCRdb stores just in-frame clones and leaves some out. This table holds 20,000 or so clones, approximately 80% found once. Material: CD4+ or CD8+ T cells sorted from blood, obtained in a trial of the OX40 agonist ivuxolimab. The receptors were gathered from an adult with an advanced solid tumor such as melanoma, head and neck, liver or kidney cancer.

The rearrangement uses TRBV9 and TRBJ2-7; D perhaps matches TRBD2 (5 bases). V shed 4 bases and J shed 0 bases, with 20 bases lying between them. The CDR3 has 17 amino acids. CDR1 is SGDLS and CDR2 is YYNGEE in the germline V gene. CDR3 DNA: TGTGCCAGCAGCCCCCAGAGGGAGAACCTAAGCTCCTACGAGCAGTACTTC. Residues: CASSPQRENLSSYEQYF.

This clone has just one count. V gene TRBV27 combines with J gene TRBJ2-1, with 10 bases aligning to TRBD2. Germline V gene lookup returns CDR1 MNHEY and CDR2 SMNVEV (reference sequence). Trimming at V came to 0 bases and at J to 10 bases, leaving 6 bases not matched to a gene. The CDR3 runs 15 residues. The CDR3, as DNA: TGTGCCAGCAGTTTATCCCTAGCGGGAGTGAGGGAGCAGTTCTTC. Residues: CASSLSLAGVREQFF.

The chain is built from TRBV7-9 and TRBJ1-5; D is possibly TRBD1 (6 bases). The CDR3 length is 15 residues. Germline CDR1 is SEHNR and CDR2 is FQNEAQ (reference sequence). V shed 5 bases and J shed 4 bases, with 15 bases lying between them. The CDR3 DNA follows: TGTGCCAGCAGCCTGGAGGGGCAGGGGAATCAGCCCCAGCATTTT. Translating it yields CASSLEGQGNQPQHF.

This sequence joins TRBV2 and TRBJ2-2; 7 bases are a match to TRBD1. V was clipped by 3 bases and J by 2 bases; unmatched bases: 3. CDR1 is SNHLY, CDR2 FYNNEI, per germline. The CDR3 extends over 15 amino acids. The CDR3 bases are TGTGCCAGCAGTGAGTACAGGGGTAACACCGGGGAGCTGTTTTTT. Translated, it gives CASSEYRGNTGELFF. The full variable domain, rest sourced from reference TRBV2 and TRBJ2-2, is EPEVTQTPSHQVTQMGQEVILRCVPISNHLYFYWYRQILGQKVEFLVSFYNNEISEKSEIFDDQFSVERPDGSNFTLKIRSTKLEDSAMYFCASSEYRGNTGELFFGEGSRLTVL.

CDR3 loop: CASYGGVTNEKLFF. CDR3 nucleotide sequence: TGTGCCAGCTACGGGGGTGTGACTAATGAAAAACTGTTTTTT. The chain has TRBV7-9 and TRBJ1-4, with D possibly being TRBD1 (5 bases). There are 14 residues in the CDR3. The V end was cut by 8 bases, the J end by 2 bases, with 12 bases between. CDR1 SEHNR and CDR2 FQNEAQ come from the germline V gene (reference sequence). Filled out from reference TRBV7-9 and TRBJ1-4, the complete variable domain reads DTGVSQNPRHKITKRGQNVTFRCDPISEHNRLYWYRQTLGQGPEFLTYFQNEAQLEKSRLLSDRFSAERPKGSFSTLEIQRTEQGDSAMYLCASYGGVTNEKLFFGSGTQLSVL.

The rearrangement uses TRBV7-2 and TRBJ1-1; perhaps TRBD1 as D (6 bases). V was shortened by 5 bases and J by 3 bases, with 16 bases between the two germline ends. Germline CDR1 and CDR2: SGHTA and FQGNSA. This CDR3 region has 15 residues. The CDR3 loop is CASSRKGGADTEAFF. The DNA of the CDR3 is TGTGCCAGCAGCCGCAAGGGGGGCGCAGACACTGAAGCTTTCTTT.

This chain uses TRBV7-2 with TRBJ2-3; no definite D call. Trimming cost V 3 bases and J 5 bases, with 6 bases left between them. The germline gives CDR1 SGHTA, CDR2 FQGNSA. The CDR3 is made up of 12 amino acids. Here the CDR3 reads CASSLYRDTQYF. As DNA, the CDR3 is TGTGCCAGCAGCTTGTACAGAGATACGCAGTATTTT.

The genes are TRBV6-5 and TRBJ1-3; the D gene is possibly TRBD1 (6 bases). V was cut by 7 bases and J by 1 base, with 8 bases left in between. Germline V CDR1 and CDR2: MNHEY, SVGAGI. The CDR3 runs 13 residues. DNA of the CDR3: TGTGCCAGCAAACAGGGATCTGGAAACACCATATATTTT. It encodes CASKQGSGNTIYF.

This chain uses TRBV9 with TRBJ1-2; D not certain. V was trimmed by 3 bases and J by 8 bases, leaving 14 bases between them. CDR1 is SGDLS and CDR2 is YYNGEE in the germline V gene. CDR3 size: 13 residues. CDR3 residues: CASSAETLRGYTF. DNA of the CDR3: TGTGCCAGCAGCGCCGAGACCCTAAGGGGCTACACCTTC.

This chain connects TRBV5-1 to TRBJ2-7; TRBD2 might be the D (6 bases). The CDR3 runs to 15 residues. CDR1 is SGHRS, CDR2 YFSETQ, per germline. V was shortened by 1 base and J by 7 bases, with 18 bases between the two germline ends. CDR3 residues: CASSLLGRPEGEQYF. The CDR3 DNA sequence: TGCGCCAGCAGCTTGCTGGGAAGGCCGGAGGGGGAGCAGTACTTC.

This sequence joins TRBV28 and TRBJ2-7; 8 positions agree with TRBD2. From germline, CDR1 is MDHEN and CDR2 SYDVKM. The CDR3 totals 15 residues. V was pared by 3 bases and J by 2 bases, with 6 bases of the junction left unmatched. The CDR3 reads CASSFIAGTAYEQYF. The CDR3 coding sequence is TGTGCCAGCAGTTTTATAGCGGGGACGGCCTACGAGCAGTACTTC.